The rows below give T cell receptor beta chains drawn from one sample of a study of identical twins. TCRdb re-called the 5' RACE reads with MiXCR, one entry per CDR3 protein. Among some 690,000 distinct CDR3 sequences listed, over 20% were seen once. This sample also appeared in a second study, on T cells expressing NK-cell markers.

The sequencing sample was made of PBMCs. Every receptor here comes from a woman between 18 and 30 years old in good health. CDR3s include the opening cysteine and the closing phenylalanine or tryptophan. Fields, in order: J gene, V gene, CDR3 protein.

TRBJ2-5 TRBV5-1 CASSPKAGLAGVEETQYF
TRBJ2-7 TRBV7-2 CASSLRGQGNEQYF
TRBJ1-1 TRBV10-2 CASSERDSEAFF
TRBJ2-3 TRBV5-1 CASSSTRQFTDTQYF
TRBJ2-7 TRBV4-3 CASSQDIGQGYYEQYF
TRBJ2-1 TRBV29-1 CSVLSGQGAAEQFF
TRBJ2-1 TRBV20-1 CSAETSGRMEEQFF
TRBJ1-1 TRBV7-2 CASSLAGRREEAFF
TRBJ1-2 TRBV20-1 CSLLEGYTF
TRBJ2-7 TRBV20-1 CSARGSEQYF
TRBJ1-2 TRBV20-1 CSAIGLALGYTF
TRBJ2-7 TRBV7-2 CASSPTGQPIYEQYF
TRBJ2-5 TRBV30 CAWTVSLGTKETQYF
TRBJ1-1 TRBV10-3 CAISELDTEAFF
TRBJ2-7 TRBV6-1 CASSVSDRGAYEQYF
TRBJ2-3 TRBV15 CATALFLAGADTQYF
TRBJ2-5 TRBV10-3 CAISESPQETQYF
TRBJ2-1 TRBV20-1 CSAREGLQFF
TRBJ2-7 TRBV13 CASSIGGRDYEQYF
TRBJ2-1 TRBV20-1 CSASAPSGGLYNEQFF
TRBJ2-7 TRBV25-1 CATRGDSDYEQYF
TRBJ2-1 TRBV20-1 CSARGLAENNEQFF
TRBJ1-2 TRBV5-1 CASSSTGDNGYTF
TRBJ1-1 TRBV10-3 CAIGGSGGEAFF
TRBJ1-1 TRBV9 CASSAHKRQGGSEAFF
TRBJ1-3 TRBV11-3 CASSPTTGSGNTIYF
TRBJ1-1 TRBV6-5 CASSYGGSTEAFF
TRBJ2-2 TRBV12-3/TRBV12-4 CAISLPSLRAGGPGELFF
TRBJ1-4 TRBV7-2 CASSRQGFEKLFF
TRBJ2-3 TRBV5-1 CASTYRDRVTDTQYF
TRBJ2-1 TRBV12-3/TRBV12-4 CASNKGNEQFF
TRBJ1-2 TRBV10-3 CAISDKGPLWGYTF
TRBJ2-3 TRBV7-9 CASSLRRGGRPLDTQYF
TRBJ2-7 TRBV20-1 CSAPSGDDEQYF
TRBJ2-3 TRBV12-3/TRBV12-4 CASRTSSADTQYF
TRBJ1-1 TRBV5-1 CASSRLGQGNTEAFF
TRBJ1-2 TRBV7-2 CASSLEGASYGYTF
TRBJ2-2 TRBV20-1 CSARDRWITGELFF
TRBJ2-7 TRBV12-3/TRBV12-4 CASSSLAEGEQYF
TRBJ1-5 TRBV20-1 CSAGRHNQPQHF
TRBJ1-2 TRBV5-1 CASSFLSTSGYGYTF
TRBJ2-5 TRBV7-6 CASSMNSGYTETQYF
TRBJ1-1 TRBV20-1 CSAKTGGAVGNTEAFF
TRBJ2-7 TRBV3-1 CASSQYDEQYF
TRBJ2-1 TRBV6-1 CASSRVASGGSEQFF
TRBJ2-4 TRBV7-8 CASSSYGNIQYF
TRBJ1-1 TRBV20-1 CSARDERTGGTEAFF